Reported below is one T cell receptor (beta chain). It lacks a known antigen. No base qualities exist here, and no much larger clone lies one base off it. The cohort consisted of 670 or so healthy bone marrow donors. At the time of sampling, every cohort member was nominally healthy, though immune exposures that went unrecorded were likely present. The donor tested CMV seronegative, placing the donor among the roughly 400 seronegative members of the cohort. Every donor gave a peripheral blood sample, and the peripheral blood mononuclear cells from that sample were used for TCR beta sequencing. Genomic DNA extraction from the blood cell samples was performed with the Qiagen DNeasy Blood Extraction Kit. This sample was included in a study of cytomegalovirus exposure and HLA in healthy donors (dated by TCRdb to 2016 to 2017). Turning to the overall study: An earlier analysis of 550 to 700 of the donors reported approximately 290 Gb of sequence data and 117 million unique TCR beta sequences from some 180 million T cells. HLA typing covered class I and class II loci at four-digit resolution. In addition to the first cohort of approximately 670 subjects, a separate validation cohort of approximately 130 different subjects was used. Several DR-DQ haplotypes were treated as single units for association and clustering because of strong linkage in the cohort. A later genetic analysis used genome-wide SNP genotypes for about three fifths of the 666 donors, treating that subset as a discovery cohort. Donor age, sex, ethnicity and CMV serostatus were compiled together with the repertoire data. The genetic ancestry cluster associated with self-reported Caucasian donors included around four fifths of the approximately 410 genotyped donors. The study used immunosequencing to profile the T cell repertoires of approximately 640 subjects and linked those repertoires to cytomegalovirus serostatus. Roughly 310 gigabases of sequencing data and 78 million or so unique TCR sequences were included in an early release covering roughly 700 HLA-typed donors. Typing coverage varied by locus: about 629-630 donors for A, B, C, DRB1 and DQB1; roughly 500 for DQA1; 600 to 610 for DPA1; under 490 for DPB1. Rather than drawing on any new phenotypic data, the later analysis identified candidate immune exposures from TCR beta sequences and the way those sequences occurred across donors. A later analysis re-analyzed previously published TCR beta repertoires from roughly 600 donors and added high-resolution HLA genotyping to study TCR occurrence patterns. An earlier analysis of approximately 630 of the donors applied high-throughput TCR beta sequencing to assess whether each TCR beta V gene segment acted as functional or pseudogenic. Across 300 to 500 genotyped donors of the cohort, an average of about 250,000 unique TCR beta nucleotide sequences per donor were sequenced, and roughly 17% of those sequences were non-productive. The study was designed to test whether signatures of past pathogen exposure could be identified by cataloging public T cell receptors. All discovery cohort repertoires had been generated using a single sequencing platform. To predict cytomegalovirus infection status, the study combined high-throughput TCR immunosequencing, statistical association of individual TCRs with disease status, and machine learning.

Libraries came from the immunoSEQ multiplex PCR assay. For the multiplex PCR, a mixture combining 60 forward primers for TCR Vbeta segments and 13 reverse primers for TCR Jbeta segments was used. The CDR3 region of rearranged TCR beta genes was amplified from genomic DNA by a multiplex PCR assay. Amplified TCR beta libraries were sequenced as 87-base-pair reads on the Illumina HiSeq System. Per the original workflow: Across the 640 or so repertoires, a later analysis counted approximately 83 million unique TCR beta chains, 8.5 million to 12 million of which were shared by at least two donors. Raw reads were error-corrected and collapsed into unique sequences by a nearest-neighbor algorithm in which closely related sequences were merged to remove PCR and sequencing errors. Alignment of CDR3 sequences to IMGT reference sequences was used to assign V, D and J gene segments. For a sequence to be retained, a match of at least six nucleotides was required to both a V gene segment and a J gene segment. Rearrangements were called productive when the CDR3 lacked stop codons and stayed in frame with V and J; all others were non-productive. CDR3 was defined according to IMGT convention as the region running from the second conserved V-encoded cysteine to the conserved J-encoded phenylalanine. Sequences without an unambiguous match to a single V gene segment were excluded from the earlier analysis of 450 to 750 of the donors. In an earlier analysis of several hundred of the donors, a V segment was called functional when productive rearrangements were above 56.7%, and segregating when the standard deviation between donors exceeded 5%. A statistical classification framework was built to diagnose cytomegalovirus status from the catalog of TCR beta chain sequences. V and J gene assignment, in a later analysis, came from comparing TCR nucleotide sequences with IMGT/GENE-DB human TR gene sequences. In a later analysis, CDR3 sequences and most-parsimonious VDJ recombination scenarios were assigned using the TCRdist pipeline. In a later analysis, each TCR beta chain was defined by its CDR3 amino acid sequence together with its V-gene family, and reads without a unique V-gene family were excluded. To address suspected cross-contamination and a sequencing artifact, a later analysis removed 550 to 750 highly shared, low-generation-probability nucleotide sequences. In a later analysis, a clonal expansion index was calculated for each public chain from normalized within-repertoire ranks of inferred template counts. In a later analysis, generation probabilities were computed using a VDJ recombination model fitted to out-of-frame rearrangements, and the results were checked against IGoR. A later analysis scored TCR-TCR, TCR-HLA and TCR-CMV co-occurrence with hypergeometric tests, applying a repertoire-size bias correction to TCR pairs. False discovery rates were estimated in a later analysis by permuting HLA or CMV assignments 20 times. In a later analysis, co-occurring TCRs were grouped using DBSCAN, with TCRdist sequence similarity added in when clustering inside HLA-allele-positive subsets. Repertoires with fewer than 30,000 or more than 120,000 public chains were left out of co-occurrence clustering, as were about 5 repertoires with anomalous nucleotide sharing. In TCRdb, the immuneACCESS table is reduced to in-frame sequences with V and J assigned. These tables do not hold every clone; where another copy was compared, an unresolved V gene accounts for under half, and the others remain unexplained. From that table come the V and J calls and clone size; the DNA was used to work out D and trimming. This sample has 190,000 or so clones in its table, and roughly 78% of those were observed once. The ten largest clones add up to under 0.85% of the sample.

CDR1 and CDR2, looked up from the germline V gene, are SGHRS and YFSETQ. The CDR3 goes from the cysteine to the phenylalanine over 15 residues. Left in the record is the CDR3 DNA by itself, 45 bases read in frame from the first base. The junction shows trimming of 0 bases on V and 2 bases on J, plus 11 bases between the germline ends. The full study reports these points: This cohort had only TCR beta chains sequenced, and the lack of alpha or paired-chain data limited which features could be detected. Because HLA typing was missing for some donors at each locus, association tests included only the typed subset. In a later analysis, HLA-associated TCR beta chains were found to be more clonally expanded and to have lower generation probabilities than equally common non-associated chains. The classifier was reported to diagnose cytomegalovirus status with high specificity and sensitivity in both the original and validation cohorts. The study listed 150 to 200 TCR beta chains as associated with cytomegalovirus. According to a later analysis, most CMV-associated TCR beta chains appeared to be HLA-restricted, and the HLA associations seemed to be driven largely by CMV exposure. The only immune exposure information available for the cohort was CMV serostatus. A further reported finding was that TCR beta sequences accurately predicted the HLA-A and HLA-B alleles for most subjects in the first cohort. The authors suggested that the approach could potentially be generalized to other disease states and immunological phenotypes. The sequencing pipeline was judged likely to have produced a cluster of highly shared sequence variants as a technical artifact. Some IMGT-functional V segments, including TRBV6-2 and TRBV6-3, could not be distinguished by the 87-base-pair reads and were therefore excluded. At a false discovery rate of 0.05, a later analysis linked 15,000 to 20,000 TCR beta sequences to specific HLA alleles. Presence/absence analyses assumed roughly uniform sequencing depth across donors, an assumption that may not hold. Compared with the roughly 710-donor mean, donors in an Asian-associated ancestry cluster had fewer N-insertions in productive TCRs, according to a later genetic analysis. The earlier analysis of 587 of the donors excluded seventeen rarely observed V segments, including chromosome 9 orphons, because counts were too low. In a later genetic analysis, a missense DCLRE1C variant was associated with V-gene and J-gene trimming of TCR beta chains, and the association was replicated in an independent cohort. In a later analysis, several top co-occurrence clusters were reported to appear linked to parvovirus B19, influenza, CMV and Epstein-Barr virus. In a later analysis, TCR association rates were found to vary across HLA loci, with the most associated TCRs seen for DRB1 alleles and the fewest for HLA-C alleles. Most TCR sequences were observed very rarely across donors, whereas some public TCRs were present in many individuals. Correlated functional status among segregating V segments might reflect linkage disequilibrium, but an unknown experimental factor could not be ruled out. In an earlier analysis of some 500 of the donors, most TCR beta V segments were observed in productive rearrangements about 90% or about 30% of the time, broadly matching IMGT annotations. A few of the identified cytomegalovirus-associated TCR beta chains were confirmed in vitro to be specific for cytomegalovirus antigens. Assigning TCR associations to individual alleles was difficult when HLA alleles, especially DR and DQ, strongly co-occurred.

The rearranged segments are TRBV5-1 and TRBJ1-1; TRBD1 is possibly the D segment (6 matching bases). The origin of this receptor is a boy younger than 18 in good health and CMV-seronegative. The sequencing sample was made of PBMCs. The DNA reads TGCGCCAGCAGCTTGGCTTCGACAGGAAACACTGAAGCTTTCTTT. Its translation reads: CASSLASTGNTEAFF.